Following are 7 T cell receptor beta chains from one sample sequenced in a study of blood T cell repertoires in acute mononucleosis. Study findings and constraints: GLC-BM selection appeared to involve both TCR alpha and beta chains.

Clones were read by immunoSEQ multiplex PCR, and TCRdb kept only the in-frame ones, dropping some. Of about 1,700 clones listed, 20% to 25% are singletons. Time point reported: convalescence about 6 months (5-8 months) after acute presentation (visit 7). Sequenced here: EBV GLC epitope tetramer+ CD8+ T cells sorted from PBMCs, sampled during convalescence from infectious mononucleosis. Subset: CD8 T cells binding tetramer with EBV BMLF1 280-288 peptide (GLC-BM). The receptors were gathered from a woman between 18 and 29 years old with infectious mononucleosis caused by EBV.

This clone occurred a few times. The DNA for the CDR3 is TGTGCCAGCAGCCGGACAAGCGGGAGTGGCGATACGCAGTATTTT. This translates into CASSRTSGSGDTQYF. The chain recombines TRBV2 with TRBJ2-3, with 8 bases that match TRBD2. CDR1 and CDR2 from the germline V gene are SNHLY and FYNNEI. Trimming took 6 bases from V and 6 from J; bases not matched to a gene: 11. The CDR3 spans 15 residues. The full variable domain, completed using reference TRBV2 and TRBJ2-3, is EPEVTQTPSHQVTQMGQEVILRCVPISNHLYFYWYRQILGQKVEFLVSFYNNEISEKSEIFDDQFSVERPDGSNFTLKIRSTKLEDSAMYFCASSRTSGSGDTQYFGPGTRLTVL.

Concerning this clone: A far larger clone is one nucleotide away, so this likely arose from a read error. The genes are TRBV7-9 and TRBJ1-5; 8 nucleotides line up with TRBD1. Per germline, CDR1 SEHNR and CDR2 FQNEAQ (reference sequence). The CDR3 runs 16 residues. The CDR3 loop is CAGSYGQGGYNQPQHF. CDR3 nucleotides: TGTGCCGGCAGCTATGGACAGGGTGGGTACAATCAGCCCCAGCATTTT.

For this clone: One base away lies a much larger clone, so this may be a sequencing read error. This specimen includes other DNA sequences encoding the same CDR3. The V and J genes are TRBV29-1 and TRBJ1-2; 7 bases map to TRBD1. The CDR3 covers 12 residues. Germline V gives CDR1 SQVTM, CDR2 ANQGSEA. The CDR3: CRVYGEGAGDTF. As DNA, the CDR3 is TGCCGCGTTTACGGGGAGGGGGCGGGGGACACCTTC.

Concerning this clone: This sequence is one base from a far larger clone and is likely a read error. The gene calls are TRBV5-1 and TRBJ2-7; the D call may be TRBD1 or TRBD2 (6 bases each). The CDR3 extends over 14 amino acids. Germline assignment: CDR1 SGHRS and CDR2 YFSETQ. The CDR3 here is CASILALGGHEQYF. The CDR3 coding sequence is TGCGCCAGCATCTTGGCCCTCGGGGGCCACGAGCAGTACTTC.

This clone is labeled medium-sized. J is TRBJ1-5 and V is TRBV6-6; 9 nucleotides match TRBD1. CDR1 MNHNY and CDR2 SVGAGI come from the germline V gene (reference sequence). The CDR3 is 13 residues long. J gave up 7 bases and V 2 bases, and 0 bases lay outside the gene matches. CDR3: CASSYGTGQPQHF. DNA of the CDR3: TGTGCCAGCAGTTACGGGACAGGGCAGCCCCAGCATTTT.

Of note for this clone: It may be a read error: a sequence one base away is much more abundant. Other nucleotide sequences in the sample specify the same CDR3. The chain joins TRBV29-1 to TRBJ1-2; a possible D gene is TRBD1 (6 bases). In germline, CDR1 is SQVTM, CDR2 ANQGSEA. The CDR3 contains 12 residues. As DNA, the CDR3 is TGCTGGGTTGAAGGGGTGGGGGCGGGGGACACCTTC. Translating gives CWVEGVGAGDTF.

This clone appeared a few times. V usage is TRBV6-5 and J usage is TRBJ2-3; D perhaps matches TRBD1 (6 bases). Germline assignment: CDR1 MNHEY and CDR2 SVGAGI. Trimming removed 5 bases at V and 6 bases at J, with 15 bases between. The CDR3 is 14 amino acids. As DNA, the CDR3 is TGTGCCAGCAGTGAGGGGGACGTCGGGGATACGCAGTATTTT. Its protein is CASSEGDVGDTQYF.